Each of the 2 T cell receptor beta chains below was sequenced from the same sample in a study of T cells in Graves' hyperthyroidism and ophthalmopathy (dated by TCRdb to between 2019 and 2020). Library preparation was by multiplex PCR. This sample was sequenced with an Illumina HiSeq 2000. TCR beta CDR3 regions were amplified from RNA transcripts. The first round of RT-PCR for the TCR CDR3 was performed with the HTBI primer set and the Qiagen OneStep RT-PCR kit. In TCRdb, the public reads were trimmed at Q25 with fastp and aligned with MiXCR, with productive beta chains retained. Every CDR3 protein is listed once, alongside the most common genes and DNA of its rows. This sample gives roughly 650,000 distinct CDR3 sequences in total; approximately 16% of them show up just once. Roughly 3.4% of the sample is held by the ten biggest clonotypes. Sequencing was done on a sample of blood. The source is a woman aged 40 to 50 with Graves' ophthalmopathy.

The J gene is TRBJ2-2, the V gene TRBV3-1; the match to TRBD2 covers 12 bases. Germline lookup yields CDR1 LGHDT and CDR2 YNNKEL (reference sequence). After removal of 4 bases from V and 7 bases from J, the junction contained 4 bases not matched to a gene. This CDR3 is 15 amino acids long. In nucleotides, the CDR3 is TGTGCCAGCAGCCCTAGCGGGAGGGCCGTCGGGGAGCTGTTTTTT. It is translated as CASSPSGRAVGELFF.

The chain is built from TRBV20-1 and TRBJ2-7; 9 bases line up with TRBD2. Per the germline V gene, CDR1 is DFQATT and CDR2 is SNEGSKA (reference sequence). The CDR3 has 15 residues. V was clipped by 5 bases and J by 0 bases; unmatched bases: 8. The CDR3 reads CSAPDLAGISYEQYF. The CDR3 coding sequence is TGCAGTGCTCCCGATCTAGCGGGGATCTCCTACGAGCAGTACTTC.